The clone carrying this TCR beta chain was observed a handful of times. Its antigen is unidentified. This entry comes from a study of CD8 T cells in ankylosing spondylitis. Via MiXCR, TCRdb re-called the 5' RACE reads, giving one row per CDR3 protein. The sample contains 300,000 to 400,000 distinct CDR3 sequences, approximately 22% of which appear only once. Whole-study results and caveats: Within ankylosing spondylitis blood, a TCR beta motif made up of eight or nine highly homologous variants appeared to be characteristic. Matched ankylosing spondylitis synovial fluid reportedly contained a significantly enriched population of disease-linked clones. Both synovial fluid and blood in reactive arthritis had previously been reported to carry some motif variants.

The sequenced material came from blood, either unsorted or a sorted T cell fraction (not recorded which). This clonotype originated in a male donor with ankylosing spondylitis or in good health (not recorded which).

In DNA form, the CDR3 reads TGCAGTGCTGACGACAGGGGGGGAACAGATACGCAGTATTTT. As protein: CSADDRGGTDTQYF. This chain uses TRBV20-1 with TRBJ2-3, with 9 bases matching TRBD1. J was trimmed by 3 bases and V by 5 bases; bases with no gene match: 6. CDR3 length equals 14 residues. CDR1 is DFQATT and CDR2 is SNEGSKA in the germline V gene (reference sequence).